Listed here is a single TCR delta chain. This clone has a count of ten or more. It has no known antigen specificity. The amino acid sequence in TCRdb belongs to a much larger clone and departs from this DNA's translation at residue 3, likely a sequencing read error; the sequence shown is translated from the DNA. These data come from a study of γδ T cells in repeated Plasmodium falciparum infection (dated by TCRdb to about 2021). For the study in its entirety: In the natural-infection arm, Malian children exposed to intense seasonal malaria transmission were enrolled and compared against age and gender matched Australian children. Five malaria-naive U.S. adults underwent four controlled human malaria infections by bites from P. falciparum NF54-infected Anopheles stephensi mosquitoes over approximately 640 days. Samples were collected from controlled-infection subjects at baseline, immediately before selected infections, and 21 days after each infection. Malian gammadelta TCR repertoires were analysed cross-sectionally during no-transmission periods and longitudinally across acute febrile malaria episodes. The study looked at how repeated Plasmodium falciparum infection shapes the human gammadelta T cell repertoire, using both natural infection in Mali and controlled human malaria infection. Summary of the overall study and its limitations: Vgamma9/Vdelta2+ TCR repertoires showed a highly stable polyclonal repertoire over time and infection, with many inter-individual overlapping TCRgamma sequences. Because the controlled-infection cohort was small, analysis of inter-individual variability in gammadelta T cell responses was limited. The Malian cohort was drawn from a small rural village made up mostly of one ethnic group, which limits generalizability. Compared with the repertoires of Australian children, the Vdelta2-negative gammadelta TCR repertoires of Malian children appeared more clonally expanded, less diverse and less shared. In Vdelta2-negative, largely Vdelta1+, gammadelta TCR repertoires, repeated controlled infections appeared to drive waves of new clonotype selection.

Vgamma9/Vdelta2+ and Vdelta2-negative gammadelta T cell populations were flow-sorted from peripheral blood mononuclear cells for bulk TCR repertoire analysis. The method was multiplex PCR. Sequencing took place on an Illumina MiSeq. From each sorted gammadelta T cell sample, both TCR gamma (TRG) and TCR delta (TRD) chains were sequenced. In the paper's pipeline: Clonotype tree plots, accumulated frequency of the top 20 clonotypes, diversity index (DI) and D75 metrics were included in the repertoire analyses. TCRdb called clones anew from the public reads via CATT; matching DNA rows were later pooled. TCRdb, not the original authors, processed these V and J calls. In all, the sample holds more than 45,000 delta-chain clones, and over 1.5% of those were seen once. The ten largest clones represent around 16% of the sample. The CDR3, from cysteine to phenylalanine, totals 19 residues. Only the CDR3 region is kept as DNA, spanning 57 bases read in frame from base 1. CDR1 and CDR2, per the germline V gene, are GEAIGNYY and EKD.

The chain couples TRDV2 to TRDJ1; the D gene cannot be named for sure. The material sequenced was gamma-delta T cells from blood. The clonotype was recovered from a pool of human donors (malaria-infected and uninfected, not separated). The DNA sequence is as follows: TGTGCCCGTGACCAGATCGGTACAGGGTGGGACTCGGACACCGATAAACTCATCTTT. Its product reads: CARDQIGTGWDSDTDKLIF.